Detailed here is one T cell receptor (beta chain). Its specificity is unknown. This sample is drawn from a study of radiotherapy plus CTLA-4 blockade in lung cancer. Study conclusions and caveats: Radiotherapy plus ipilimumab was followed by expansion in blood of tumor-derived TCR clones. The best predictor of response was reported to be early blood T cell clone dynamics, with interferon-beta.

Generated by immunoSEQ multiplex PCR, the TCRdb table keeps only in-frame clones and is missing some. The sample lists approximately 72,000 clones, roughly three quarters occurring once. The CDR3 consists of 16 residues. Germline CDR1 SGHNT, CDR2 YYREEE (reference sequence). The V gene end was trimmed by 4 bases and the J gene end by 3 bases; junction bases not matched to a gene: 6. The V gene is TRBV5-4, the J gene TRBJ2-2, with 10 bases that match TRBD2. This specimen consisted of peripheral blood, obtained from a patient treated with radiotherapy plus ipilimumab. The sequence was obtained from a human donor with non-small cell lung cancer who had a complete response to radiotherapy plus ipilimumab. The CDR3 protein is CASSPAGGVDTGELFF. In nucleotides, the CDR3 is TGTGCCAGCAGCCCAGCGGGGGGGGTAGACACCGGGGAGCTGTTTTTT. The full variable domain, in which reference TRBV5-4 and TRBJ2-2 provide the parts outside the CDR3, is ETGVTQSPTHLIKTRGQQVTLRCSSQSGHNTVSWYQQALGQGPQFIFQYYREEENGRGNFPPRFSGLQFPNYSSELNVNALELDDSALYLCASSPAGGVDTGELFFGEGSRLTVL.